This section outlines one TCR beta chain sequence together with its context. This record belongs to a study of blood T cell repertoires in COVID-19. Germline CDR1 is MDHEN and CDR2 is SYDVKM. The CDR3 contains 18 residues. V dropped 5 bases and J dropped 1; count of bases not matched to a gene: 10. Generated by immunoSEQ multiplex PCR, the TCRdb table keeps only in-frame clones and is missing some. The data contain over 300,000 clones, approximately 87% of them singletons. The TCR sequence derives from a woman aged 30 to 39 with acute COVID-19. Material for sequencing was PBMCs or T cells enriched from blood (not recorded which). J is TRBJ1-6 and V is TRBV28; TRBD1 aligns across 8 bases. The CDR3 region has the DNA TGTGCCAGCAGTGTGGACAGGGTGGGAACGTCCTATAATTCACCCCTCCACTTT. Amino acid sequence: CASSVDRVGTSYNSPLHF.